Listed here is a single T cell receptor (beta chain). It has no known antigen specificity. Nothing much larger sits one base from this clone, and base qualities are not available. To sequence the TCRbeta CDR3 region, genomic DNA was isolated from the sorted cells. The immunoSEQ Assay was used for sequencing of TCRbeta CDR3 regions. As stored in TCRdb, this immuneACCESS dataset retains in-frame rearrangements with V and J assigned. A fraction of the clones does not appear; measured against another copy, unresolved V genes explain less than half of the discrepancy, and the remainder lacks a known reason. In this sample the table shows 90,000 to 150,000 clones, 80% to 90% of which occur a single time. The ten most abundant clones make up 0.55% of the sample. The junction shows trimming of 1 base on V and 9 bases on J, plus 14 bases between the germline ends. Taken from cysteine to phenylalanine, the CDR3 has 14 residues. Solely the CDR3 DNA is kept, with 42 bases framed from the first base. CDR1 and CDR2, looked up from the germline V gene, are SGDLS and YYNGEE.

This entry belongs to a study of OX40 agonist ivuxolimab in advanced cancers. Looking at the study overall: Ivuxolimab was an agonistic, fully human IgG2 monoclonal antibody directed against OX40 (CD134), a costimulatory receptor. Intravenous ivuxolimab was administered to patients every 2 weeks at six dose levels: 0.01, 0.1, 0.3, 1.5, 3 and 10 mg/kg. Of the roughly 50 dose-escalation patients, hepatocellular carcinoma was present in around 19, melanoma in roughly 15, renal cell carcinoma in 9 and head and neck cancer in 9. In the dose-escalation cohort, over 65% of patients were male, and the mean age was approximately 64 years, with a range of roughly 23 to 85. Prior anti-PD-1, anti-PD-L1 or anti-CTLA-4 therapy was permitted, and checkpoint inhibitors had been received by 30% to 40% of dose-escalation patients. Partial responses occurred in three dose-escalation patients, of whom one had hepatocellular carcinoma and two had cutaneous melanoma. Peripheral TCRbeta sequencing aimed to test whether ivuxolimab altered TCR sequence diversity and caused clonal T-cell expansion. The paper reports the monotherapy dose-escalation portion (N of about 50 patients) of the phase I ivuxolimab trial. Here is what the overall study found, with its caveats: In partial responders in the 0.1-3.0 mg/kg groups, normalized peripheral clonal expansion was found to be among the lowest, especially among CD8+ T cells. Antigen specificity was not determined for the clonally expanded peripheral T cells. After ivuxolimab, expanded clones were on average more numerous among CD8+ T cells than among CD4+ T cells. At doses of 0.1 to 3.0 mg/kg, clonal expansion of both CD4+ and CD8+ T cells in blood was seen between baseline and week 6. Low levels of normalized T-cell clonal expansion were also seen in some patients who did not respond.

The trial excluded patients who had a history of autoimmune disease or who were on systemic immunosuppression. Peripheral blood for TCR sequencing was drawn from every dose cohort at baseline, at cycle 4 day 1 and at cycle 7 day 1. Samples came from an open-label, multicenter, first-in-human phase I dose-escalation trial of ivuxolimab. The trial enrolled adults with locally advanced or metastatic head and neck squamous cell, hepatocellular, melanoma or renal cell carcinoma. Before TCR sequencing, CD4+ and CD8+ T cells were separately sorted from peripheral blood. Sequencing was performed on CD4+ or CD8+ T cells sorted from blood, taken in a trial of the OX40 agonist ivuxolimab. This TCR came from an adult with an advanced solid tumor such as melanoma, head and neck, liver or kidney cancer. The V and J segments used are TRBV9 and TRBJ2-1; perhaps TRBD1 is the D gene, with 5 bases matching. The CDR3 here reads CASSVRGPEFEQFF. The nucleotides read TGTGCCAGCAGCGTAAGGGGCCCCGAGTTTGAGCAGTTCTTC.